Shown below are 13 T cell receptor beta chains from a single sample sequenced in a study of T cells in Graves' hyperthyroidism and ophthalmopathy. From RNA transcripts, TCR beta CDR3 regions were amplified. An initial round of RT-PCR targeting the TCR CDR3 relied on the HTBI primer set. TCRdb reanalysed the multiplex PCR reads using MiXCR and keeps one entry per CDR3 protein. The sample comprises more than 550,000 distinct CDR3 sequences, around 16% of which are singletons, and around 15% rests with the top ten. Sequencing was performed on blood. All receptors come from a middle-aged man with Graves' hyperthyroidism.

The DNA of the CDR3 is TGTGCCAGCAGCGGGCCCAGGGACAATCAGCCCCAGCATTTT. It translates to CASSGPRDNQPQHF. The chain couples TRBV6-2 or TRBV6-3 to TRBJ1-5, with a tentative D call TRBD1 (5 bases). With 6 bases removed from V and 3 bases from J, the gap between germline ends came to 12 bases. Germline V gene sequence: CDR1 MNHEY, CDR2 SVGEGT. This CDR3 spans 14 amino acids.

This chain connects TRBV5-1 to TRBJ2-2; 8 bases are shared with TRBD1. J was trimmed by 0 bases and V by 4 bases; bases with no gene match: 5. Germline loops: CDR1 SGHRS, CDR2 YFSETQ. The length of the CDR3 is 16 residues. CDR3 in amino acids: CASSKGQGANTGELFF. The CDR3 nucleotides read TGCGCCAGCAGCAAAGGACAGGGCGCGAACACCGGGGAGCTGTTTTTT.

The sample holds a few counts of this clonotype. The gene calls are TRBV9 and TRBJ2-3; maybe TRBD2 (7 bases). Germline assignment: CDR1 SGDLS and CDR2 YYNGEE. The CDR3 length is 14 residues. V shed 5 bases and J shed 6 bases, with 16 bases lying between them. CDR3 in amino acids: CASSLGAGADTQYF. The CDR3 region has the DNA TGTGCCAGCAGTCTAGGGGCGGGGGCCGATACGCAGTATTTT.

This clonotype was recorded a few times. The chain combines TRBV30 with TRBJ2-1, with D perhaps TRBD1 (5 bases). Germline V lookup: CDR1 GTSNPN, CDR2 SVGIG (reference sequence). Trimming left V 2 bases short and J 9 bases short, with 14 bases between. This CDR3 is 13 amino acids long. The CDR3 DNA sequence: TGTGCCTGGAGTATCCAGCAGGGCAGTGAGCAGTTCTTC. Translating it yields CAWSIQQGSEQFF.

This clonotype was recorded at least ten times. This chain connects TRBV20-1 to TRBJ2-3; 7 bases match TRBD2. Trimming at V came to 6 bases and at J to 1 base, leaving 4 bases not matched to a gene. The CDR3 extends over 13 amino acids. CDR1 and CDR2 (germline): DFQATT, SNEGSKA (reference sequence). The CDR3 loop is CSAPREGTDTQYF. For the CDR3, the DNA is TGCAGTGCACCCCGGGAGGGCACAGATACGCAGTATTTT.

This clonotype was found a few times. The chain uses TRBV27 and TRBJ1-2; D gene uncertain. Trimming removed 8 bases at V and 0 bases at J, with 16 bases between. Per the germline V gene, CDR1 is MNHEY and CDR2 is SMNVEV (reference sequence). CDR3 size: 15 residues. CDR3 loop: CASRKRGPTNYGYTF. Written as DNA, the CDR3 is TGTGCCAGCCGTAAACGGGGTCCTACTAACTATGGCTACACCTTC.

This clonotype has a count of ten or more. The chain's CDR3 is CASSLTAGAKDTQYF. Written as DNA, the CDR3 is TGTGCCAGCAGCTTAACAGCGGGAGCGAAAGATACGCAGTATTTT. V is TRBV7-3 and J is TRBJ2-3, with TRBD2 matching over 8 bases. The CDR3 is 15 residues long. Germline V gives CDR1 SGHTA, CDR2 FQGTGA. V lost 0 bases to trimming and J lost 5 bases; unmatched junction nucleotides: 4.

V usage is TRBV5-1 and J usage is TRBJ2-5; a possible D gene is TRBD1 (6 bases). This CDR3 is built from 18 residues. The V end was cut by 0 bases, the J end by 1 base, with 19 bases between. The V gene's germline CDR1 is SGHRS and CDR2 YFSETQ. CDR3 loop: CASSLGSYGTPFQETQYF. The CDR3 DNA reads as TGCGCCAGCAGCTTGGGGTCTTATGGGACACCTTTCCAAGAGACCCAGTACTTC.

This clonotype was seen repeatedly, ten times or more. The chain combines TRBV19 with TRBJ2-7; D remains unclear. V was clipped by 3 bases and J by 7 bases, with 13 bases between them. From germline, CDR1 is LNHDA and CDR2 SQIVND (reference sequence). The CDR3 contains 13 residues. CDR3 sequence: CASSMKTPHEQYF. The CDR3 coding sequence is TGTGCCAGTAGTATGAAGACCCCTCATGAGCAGTACTTC.

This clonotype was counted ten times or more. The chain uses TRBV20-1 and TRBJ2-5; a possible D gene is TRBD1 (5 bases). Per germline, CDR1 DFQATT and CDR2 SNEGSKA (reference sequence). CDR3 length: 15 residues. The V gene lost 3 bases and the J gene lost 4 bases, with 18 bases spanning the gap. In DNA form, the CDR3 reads TGCAGTGCTAGGGCGCAGGGCAACCGAGGAGAGACCCAGTACTTC. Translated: CSARAQGNRGETQYF.

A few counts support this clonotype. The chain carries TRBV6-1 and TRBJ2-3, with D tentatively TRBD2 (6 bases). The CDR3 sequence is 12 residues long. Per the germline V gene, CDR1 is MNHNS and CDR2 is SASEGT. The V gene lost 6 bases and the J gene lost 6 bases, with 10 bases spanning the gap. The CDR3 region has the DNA TGTGCCAGCAGGGGCGGGGCGGATACGCAGTATTTT. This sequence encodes CASRGGADTQYF.

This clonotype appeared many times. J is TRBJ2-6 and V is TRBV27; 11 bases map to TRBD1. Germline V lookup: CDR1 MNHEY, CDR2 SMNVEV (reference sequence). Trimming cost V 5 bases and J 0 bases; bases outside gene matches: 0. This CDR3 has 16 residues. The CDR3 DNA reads TGTGCCAGCAGTGGGACAGGGGGCTCTGGGGCCAACGTCCTGACTTTC. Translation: CASSGTGGSGANVLTF.

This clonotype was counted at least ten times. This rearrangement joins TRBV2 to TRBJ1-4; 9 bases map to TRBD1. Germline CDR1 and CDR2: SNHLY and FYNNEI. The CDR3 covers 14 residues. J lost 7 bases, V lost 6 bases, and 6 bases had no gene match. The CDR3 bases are TGTGCCAGCAGCCGAGGGACAGGGCGTGAAAAACTGTTTTTT. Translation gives CASSRGTGREKLFF.